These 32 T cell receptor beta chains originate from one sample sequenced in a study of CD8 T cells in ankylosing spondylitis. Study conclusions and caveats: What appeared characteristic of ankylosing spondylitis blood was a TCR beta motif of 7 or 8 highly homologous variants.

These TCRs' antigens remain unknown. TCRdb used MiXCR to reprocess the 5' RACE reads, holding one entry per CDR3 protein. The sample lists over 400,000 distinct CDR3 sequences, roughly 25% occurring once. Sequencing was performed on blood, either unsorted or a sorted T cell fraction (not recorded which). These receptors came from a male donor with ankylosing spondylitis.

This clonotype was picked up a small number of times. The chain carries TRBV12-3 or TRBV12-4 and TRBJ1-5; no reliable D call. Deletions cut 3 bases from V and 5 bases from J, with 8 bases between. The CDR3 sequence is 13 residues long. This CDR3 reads CASSFLDHQPQHF. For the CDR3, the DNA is TGTGCCAGCAGTTTCCTGGACCATCAGCCCCAGCATTTT.

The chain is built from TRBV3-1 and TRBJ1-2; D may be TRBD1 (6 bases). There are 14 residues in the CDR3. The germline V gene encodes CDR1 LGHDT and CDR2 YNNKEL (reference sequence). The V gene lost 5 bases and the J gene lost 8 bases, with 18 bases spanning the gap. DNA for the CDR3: TGTGCCAGCAGCTTTCAAGCCCAGGGGCACGGCTACACCTTC. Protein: CASSFQAQGHGYTF.

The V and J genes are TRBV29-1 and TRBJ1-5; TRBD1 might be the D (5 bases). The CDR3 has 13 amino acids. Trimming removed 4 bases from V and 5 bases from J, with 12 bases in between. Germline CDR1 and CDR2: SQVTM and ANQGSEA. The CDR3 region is CSVGDQNDQPQHF. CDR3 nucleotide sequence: TGCAGCGTTGGGGACCAAAACGATCAGCCCCAGCATTTT.

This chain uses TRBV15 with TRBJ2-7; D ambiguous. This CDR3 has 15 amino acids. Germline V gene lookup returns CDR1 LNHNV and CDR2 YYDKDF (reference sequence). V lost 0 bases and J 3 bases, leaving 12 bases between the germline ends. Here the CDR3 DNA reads TGTGCCACCAGCAGAGATCGGGTCAGTGACTACGAGCAGTACTTC. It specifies CATSRDRVSDYEQYF. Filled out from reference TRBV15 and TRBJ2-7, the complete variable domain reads DAMVIQNPRYQVTQFGKPVTLSCSQTLNHNVMYWYQQKSSQAPKLLFHYYDKDFNNEADTPDNFQSRRPNTSFCFLDIRSPGLGDTAMYLCATSRDRVSDYEQYFGPGTRLTVT.

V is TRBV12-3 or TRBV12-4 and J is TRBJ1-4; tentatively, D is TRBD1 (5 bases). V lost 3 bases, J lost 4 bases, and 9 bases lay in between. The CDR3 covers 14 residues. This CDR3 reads CASSFVQVNEKLFF. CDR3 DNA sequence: TGTGCCAGCAGTTTTGTACAGGTTAATGAAAAACTGTTTTTT.

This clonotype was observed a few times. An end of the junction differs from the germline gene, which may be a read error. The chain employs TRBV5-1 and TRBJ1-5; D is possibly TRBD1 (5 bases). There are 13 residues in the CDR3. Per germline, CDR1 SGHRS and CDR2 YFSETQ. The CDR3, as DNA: TGCGCCAGCAGATTGGCAGGGAATCAGCCCCAGCATTTT. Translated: CASRLAGNQPQHF.

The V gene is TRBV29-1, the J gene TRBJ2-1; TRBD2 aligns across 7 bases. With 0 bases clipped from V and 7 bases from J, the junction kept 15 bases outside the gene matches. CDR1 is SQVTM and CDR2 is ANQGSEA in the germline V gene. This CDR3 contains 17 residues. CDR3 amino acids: CSVEERRGRSVLNEQFF. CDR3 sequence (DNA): TGCAGCGTTGAAGAACGCCGCGGGAGAAGTGTACTTAATGAGCAGTTCTTC.

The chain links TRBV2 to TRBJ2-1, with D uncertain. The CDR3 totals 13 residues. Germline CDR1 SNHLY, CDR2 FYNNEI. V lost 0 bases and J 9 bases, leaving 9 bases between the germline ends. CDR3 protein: CASSEAAAIEQFF. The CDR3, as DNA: TGTGCCAGCAGTGAAGCGGCAGCCATTGAGCAGTTCTTC.

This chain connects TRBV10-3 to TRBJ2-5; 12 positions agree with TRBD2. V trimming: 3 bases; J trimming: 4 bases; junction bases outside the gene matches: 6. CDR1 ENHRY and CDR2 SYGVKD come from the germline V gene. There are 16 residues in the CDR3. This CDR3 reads CAISERLAGVGETQYF. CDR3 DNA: TGTGCCATCAGTGAAAGACTAGCGGGAGTCGGAGAGACCCAGTACTTC.

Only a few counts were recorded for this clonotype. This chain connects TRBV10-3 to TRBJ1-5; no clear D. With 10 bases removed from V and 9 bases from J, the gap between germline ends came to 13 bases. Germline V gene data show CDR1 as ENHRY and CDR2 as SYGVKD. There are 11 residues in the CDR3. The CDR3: CATPADGPQHF. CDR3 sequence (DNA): TGTGCCACCCCAGCCGATGGGCCCCAGCATTTT.

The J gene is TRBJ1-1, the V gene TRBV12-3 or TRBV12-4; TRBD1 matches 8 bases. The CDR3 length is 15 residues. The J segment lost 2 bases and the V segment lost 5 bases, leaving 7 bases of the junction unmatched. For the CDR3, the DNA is TGTGCCAGCAGTCCGAGACAGGGGATAAACACTGAAGCTTTCTTT. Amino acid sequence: CASSPRQGINTEAFF.

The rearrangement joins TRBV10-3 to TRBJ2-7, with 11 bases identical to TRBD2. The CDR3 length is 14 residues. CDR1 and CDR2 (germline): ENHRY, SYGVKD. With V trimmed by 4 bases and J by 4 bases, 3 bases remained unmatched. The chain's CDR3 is CAISALAGGYEQYF. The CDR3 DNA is TGTGCCATCAGTGCTTTAGCGGGAGGGTACGAGCAGTACTTC.

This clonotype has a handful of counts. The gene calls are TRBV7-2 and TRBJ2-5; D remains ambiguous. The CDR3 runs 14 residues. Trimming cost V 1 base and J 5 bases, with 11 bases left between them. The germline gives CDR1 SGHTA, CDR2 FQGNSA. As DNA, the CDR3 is TGTGCCAGCAGCTTAGATTCAGTGGGGGAGACCCAGTACTTC. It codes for CASSLDSVGETQYF.

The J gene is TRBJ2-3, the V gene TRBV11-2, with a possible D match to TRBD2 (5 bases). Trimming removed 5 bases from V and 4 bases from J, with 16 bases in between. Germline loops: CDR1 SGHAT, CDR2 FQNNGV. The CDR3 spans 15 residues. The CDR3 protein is CASSETVSRADTQYF. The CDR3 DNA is TGTGCCAGCAGCGAAACCGTGTCGAGGGCAGATACGCAGTATTTT.

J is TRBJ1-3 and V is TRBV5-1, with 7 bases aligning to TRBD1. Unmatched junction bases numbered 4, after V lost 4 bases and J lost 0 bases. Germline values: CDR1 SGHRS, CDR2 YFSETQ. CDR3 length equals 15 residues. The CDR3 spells CASSQGDVSGNTIYF. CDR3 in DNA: TGCGCCAGCAGCCAGGGGGACGTCTCTGGAAACACCATATATTTT.

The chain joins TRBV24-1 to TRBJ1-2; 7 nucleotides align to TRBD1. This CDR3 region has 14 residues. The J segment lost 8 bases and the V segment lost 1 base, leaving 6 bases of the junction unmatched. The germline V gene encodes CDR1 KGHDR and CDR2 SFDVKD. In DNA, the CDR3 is TGTGCCACCAGTGATTTCGACAGGGCGGGAGGCTACACCTTC. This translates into CATSDFDRAGGYTF.

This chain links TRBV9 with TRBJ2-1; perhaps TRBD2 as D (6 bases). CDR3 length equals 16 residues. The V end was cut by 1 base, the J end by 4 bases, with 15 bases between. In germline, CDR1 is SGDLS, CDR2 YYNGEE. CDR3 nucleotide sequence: TGTGCCAGCAGCGTATTAGGGAGGCAGTCTTACAATGAGCAGTTCTTC. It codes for CASSVLGRQSYNEQFF.

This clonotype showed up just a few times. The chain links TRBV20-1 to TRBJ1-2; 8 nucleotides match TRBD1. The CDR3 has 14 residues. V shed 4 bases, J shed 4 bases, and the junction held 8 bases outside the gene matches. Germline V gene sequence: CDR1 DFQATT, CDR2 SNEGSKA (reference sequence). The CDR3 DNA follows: TGCAGTGCTACCAACAGGGGGATTAGCTATGGCTACACCTTC. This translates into CSATNRGISYGYTF.

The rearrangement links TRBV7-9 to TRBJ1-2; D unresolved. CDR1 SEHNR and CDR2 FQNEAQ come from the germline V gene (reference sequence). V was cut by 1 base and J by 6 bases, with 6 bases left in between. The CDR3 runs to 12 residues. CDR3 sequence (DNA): TGTGCCAGCAGCTTAGAAGGGAATGGCTACACCTTC. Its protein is CASSLEGNGYTF. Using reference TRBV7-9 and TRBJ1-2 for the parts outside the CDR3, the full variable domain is DTGVSQNPRHKITKRGQNVTFRCDPISEHNRLYWYRQTLGQGPEFLTYFQNEAQLEKSRLLSDRFSAERPKGSFSTLEIQRTEQGDSAMYLCASSLEGNGYTFGSGTRLTVV.

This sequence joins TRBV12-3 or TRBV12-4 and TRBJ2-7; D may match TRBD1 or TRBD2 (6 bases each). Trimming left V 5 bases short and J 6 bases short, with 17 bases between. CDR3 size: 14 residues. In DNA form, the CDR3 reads TGTGCCAGCAGTCCCCTCGGGGGCCCCACCGAGCAGTACTTC. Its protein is CASSPLGGPTEQYF.

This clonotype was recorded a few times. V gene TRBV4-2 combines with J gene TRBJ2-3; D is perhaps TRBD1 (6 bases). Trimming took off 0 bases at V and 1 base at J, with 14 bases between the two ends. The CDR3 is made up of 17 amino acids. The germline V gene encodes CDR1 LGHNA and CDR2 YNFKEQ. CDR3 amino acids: CASSQERGGLGTDTQYF. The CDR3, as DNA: TGTGCCAGCAGCCAAGAGCGAGGGGGTCTGGGCACAGATACGCAGTATTTT.

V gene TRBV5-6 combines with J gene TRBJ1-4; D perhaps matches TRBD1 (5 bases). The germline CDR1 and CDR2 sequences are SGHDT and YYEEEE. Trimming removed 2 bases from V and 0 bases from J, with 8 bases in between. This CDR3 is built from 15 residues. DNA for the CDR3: TGTGCCAGCAGCTTCCGGGGGGCAACTAATGAAAAACTGTTTTTT. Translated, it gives CASSFRGATNEKLFF.

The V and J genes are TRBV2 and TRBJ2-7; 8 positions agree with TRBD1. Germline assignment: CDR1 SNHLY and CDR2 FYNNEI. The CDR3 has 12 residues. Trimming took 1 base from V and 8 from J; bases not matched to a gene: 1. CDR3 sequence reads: CASSEGTGKQYV. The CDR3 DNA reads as TGTGCCAGCAGTGAAGGGACAGGGAAGCAGTACGTC.

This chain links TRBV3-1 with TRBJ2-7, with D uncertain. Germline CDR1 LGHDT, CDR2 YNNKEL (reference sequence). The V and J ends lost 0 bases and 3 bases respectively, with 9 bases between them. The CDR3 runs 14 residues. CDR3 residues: CASSQDMAFYEQYF. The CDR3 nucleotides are TGTGCCAGCAGCCAAGATATGGCCTTCTACGAGCAGTACTTC.

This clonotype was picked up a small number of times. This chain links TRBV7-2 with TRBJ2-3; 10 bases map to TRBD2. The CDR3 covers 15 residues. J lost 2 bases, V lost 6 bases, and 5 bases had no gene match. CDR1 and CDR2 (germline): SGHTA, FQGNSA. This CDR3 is CASSTSGNPTDTQYF. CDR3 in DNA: TGTGCCAGCAGTACTAGCGGGAATCCCACAGATACGCAGTATTTT. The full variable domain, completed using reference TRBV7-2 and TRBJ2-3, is GAGVSQSPSNKVTEKGKDVELRCDPISGHTALYWYRQSLGQGLEFLIYFQGNSAPDKSGLPSDRFSAERTGGSVSTLTIQRTQQEDSAVYLCASSTSGNPTDTQYFGPGTRLTVL.

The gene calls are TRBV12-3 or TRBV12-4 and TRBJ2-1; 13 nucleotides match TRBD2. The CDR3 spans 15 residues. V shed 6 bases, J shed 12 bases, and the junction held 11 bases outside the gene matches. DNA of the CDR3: TGTGCCAGCAGCCAAGGGACTAGCGGGGCACAGCGGCAGTTCTTC. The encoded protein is CASSQGTSGAQRQFF.

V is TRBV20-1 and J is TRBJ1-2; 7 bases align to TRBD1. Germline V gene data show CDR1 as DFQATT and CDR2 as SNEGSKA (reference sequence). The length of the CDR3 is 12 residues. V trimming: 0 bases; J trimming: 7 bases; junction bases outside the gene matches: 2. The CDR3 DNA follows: TGCAGTGCTAGAGACAGGGGGTCTGGCTACACCTTC. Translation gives CSARDRGSGYTF.

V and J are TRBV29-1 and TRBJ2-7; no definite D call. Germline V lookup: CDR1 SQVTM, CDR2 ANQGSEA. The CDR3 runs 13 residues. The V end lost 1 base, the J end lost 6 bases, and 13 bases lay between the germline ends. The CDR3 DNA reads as TGCAGCGTTGAAGGCCAGGCGTTAAGCGAGCAGTACTTC. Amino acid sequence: CSVEGQALSEQYF.

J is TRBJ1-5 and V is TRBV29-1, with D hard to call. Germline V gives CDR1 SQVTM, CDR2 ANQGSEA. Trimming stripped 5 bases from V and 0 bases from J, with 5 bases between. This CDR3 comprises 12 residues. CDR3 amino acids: CSVTSSNQPQHF. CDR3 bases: TGCAGCGTTACTTCTAGCAATCAGCCCCAGCATTTT.

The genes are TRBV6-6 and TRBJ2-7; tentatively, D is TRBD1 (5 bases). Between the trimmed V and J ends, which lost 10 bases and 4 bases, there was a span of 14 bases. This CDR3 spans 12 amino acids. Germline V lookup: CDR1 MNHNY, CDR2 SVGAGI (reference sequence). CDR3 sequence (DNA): TGTGCCACAAAAGACAGCCAGTACGAGCAGTACGTC. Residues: CATKDSQYEQYV.

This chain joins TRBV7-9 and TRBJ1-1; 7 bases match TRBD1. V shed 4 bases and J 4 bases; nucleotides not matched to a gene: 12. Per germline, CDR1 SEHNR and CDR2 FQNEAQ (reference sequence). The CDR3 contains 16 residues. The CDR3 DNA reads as TGTGCCAGCAGCTCGGATGCCGGGACAGAGGGCACTGAAGCTTTCTTT. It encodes CASSSDAGTEGTEAFF.

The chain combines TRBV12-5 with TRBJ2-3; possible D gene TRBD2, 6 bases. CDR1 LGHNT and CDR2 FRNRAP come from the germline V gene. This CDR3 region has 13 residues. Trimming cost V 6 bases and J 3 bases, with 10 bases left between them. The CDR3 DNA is TGTGCTAGTGGAAGGGACTTAACAGATACGCAGTATTTT. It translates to CASGRDLTDTQYF.